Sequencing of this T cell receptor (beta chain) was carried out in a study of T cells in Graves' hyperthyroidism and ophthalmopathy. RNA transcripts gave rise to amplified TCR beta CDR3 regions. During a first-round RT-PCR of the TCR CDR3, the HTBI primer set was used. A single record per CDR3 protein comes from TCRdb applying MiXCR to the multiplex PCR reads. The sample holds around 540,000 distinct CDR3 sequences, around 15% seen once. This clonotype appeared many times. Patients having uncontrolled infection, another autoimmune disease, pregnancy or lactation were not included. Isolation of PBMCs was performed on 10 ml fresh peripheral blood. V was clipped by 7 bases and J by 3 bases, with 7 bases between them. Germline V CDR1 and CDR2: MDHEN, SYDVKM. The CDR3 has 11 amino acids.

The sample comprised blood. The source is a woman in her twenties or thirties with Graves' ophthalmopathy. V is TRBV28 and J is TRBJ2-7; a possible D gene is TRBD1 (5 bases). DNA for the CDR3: TGTGCCAGCACAGACAGCTACGAGCAGTACTTC. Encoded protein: CASTDSYEQYF.